The 2 T cell receptor beta chains listed next were all sequenced from one sample in a study of blood T cell repertoires in COVID-19. Sequenced by immunoSEQ multiplex PCR; TCRdb stores in-frame clones only, minus some. This sample has 100,000 to 150,000 clones, with around three quarters found just once. The sample was peripheral blood. The source of these receptors is a man aged 40-55 years with active or convalescent COVID-19.

This chain uses TRBV28 with TRBJ1-2; no reliable D call. CDR1 is MDHEN and CDR2 is SYDVKM in the germline V gene. This CDR3 region has 13 residues. The V end lost 4 bases, the J end lost 5 bases, and 11 bases lay between the germline ends. The CDR3 coding sequence is TGTGCCAGCAGTTCGCAAGGGAGGTATGGCTACACCTTC. Protein: CASSSQGRYGYTF.

This clone was detected only once. The V call is TRBV11-3, the J call TRBJ1-3, with 8 bases lining up with TRBD1. Trimming at V came to 5 bases and at J to 4 bases, leaving 10 bases not matched to a gene. Germline V gene sequence: CDR1 SGHNT, CDR2 YENEEA. The CDR3 loop spans 16 amino acids. The CDR3 coding sequence is TGTGCCAGCAGCCCCGAGGACAGGGAAGGAGGAAACACCATATATTTT. Its translation is CASSPEDREGGNTIYF.